The sequence of this T cell receptor beta chain was determined in a study of cytomegalovirus exposure and HLA in healthy donors. The overall study: Researchers previously reported finding more than 100 million unique TCR beta sequences from roughly 200 million T cells. Of all 400 or so donors who were genotyped, 75% to 90% belonged to the Caucasian-associated ancestry cluster. Study-level findings and limits: In a later analysis, at a false discovery rate of 0.05, some 15,000 TCR beta sequences were associated with HLA alleles.

Primers for the PCR totalled 60 Vbeta and 13 Jbeta. Libraries were prepared by immunoSEQ multiplex PCR; TCRdb keeps only in-frame clonotypes and omits some of them. The table shows about 240,000 clones, with around 80% occurring only once. A remark on this clone: Its antigen is not known.

The CDR3 runs to 14 residues. V was shortened by 5 bases and J by 4 bases, with 15 bases between the two germline ends. Germline assignment: CDR1 SGHRS and CDR2 YFSETQ. This TCR came from a woman in her thirties or forties in good health and CMV-seropositive. This chain joins TRBV5-1 and TRBJ1-2, with D possibly being TRBD1 (6 bases). Sequenced material: PBMCs. The CDR3 DNA is TGCGCCAGCAGACCTTTTACAGGGTTCTATGGCTACACCTTC. Its protein product is CASRPFTGFYGYTF.